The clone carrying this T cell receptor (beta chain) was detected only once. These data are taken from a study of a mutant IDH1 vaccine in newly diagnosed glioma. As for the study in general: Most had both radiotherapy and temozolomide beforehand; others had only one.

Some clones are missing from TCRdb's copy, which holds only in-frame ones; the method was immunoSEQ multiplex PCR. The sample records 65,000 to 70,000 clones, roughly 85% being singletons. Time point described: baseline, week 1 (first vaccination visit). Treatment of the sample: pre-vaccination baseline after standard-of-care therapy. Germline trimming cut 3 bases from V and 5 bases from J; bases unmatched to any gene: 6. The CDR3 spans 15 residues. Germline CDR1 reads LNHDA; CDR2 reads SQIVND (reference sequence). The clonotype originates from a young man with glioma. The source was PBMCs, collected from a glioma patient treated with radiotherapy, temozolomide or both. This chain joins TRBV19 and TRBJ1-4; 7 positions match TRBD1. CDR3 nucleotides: TGTGCCAGTAGTATCCGGACAGGTCTAAATGAAAAACTGTTTTTT. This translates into CASSIRTGLNEKLFF.